This is a list of T cell receptor beta chains from one sample in a study of blood T cell repertoires in COVID-19. Clones were sequenced by immunoSEQ multiplex PCR, and TCRdb holds only the in-frame ones, with some missing. The table records more than 85,000 clones, about 88% of them present only once. Material: peripheral blood. Receptors originate from a woman in her forties or fifties with acute or convalescent COVID-19. Each CDR3 is given with its conserved first and last residue. The D gene is left open where the match is weak. Expanded clones get a size class; other rows say once, few or many, or leave the size out.

j_gene: TRBJ1-5
abundance: NA
v_gene: TRBV6-4
d_gene: TRBD1
CDR3nt: TGTGCCAGCAGTGAGGGGACAGGGGGTCAGCCCCAGCATTTT
CDR3aa: CASSEGTGGQPQHF

j_gene: TRBJ2-1
abundance: NA
v_gene: TRBV7-2
d_gene: NA
CDR3nt: TGTGCCAGCGCTAGGCTGGACTTAAGCTCCTACAATGAGCAGTTCTTC
CDR3aa: CASARLDLSSYNEQFF

j_gene: TRBJ1-5
abundance: NA
v_gene: TRBV5-8
d_gene: NA
CDR3nt: TGTGCCAGCAGCCAATCGGGCAGGGAATCCCAGCCCCAGCATTTT
CDR3aa: CASSQSGRESQPQHF

j_gene: TRBJ2-1
abundance: NA
v_gene: TRBV6-4
d_gene: TRBD2
CDR3nt: TGTGCCAGCAGTGACCAGCGGGAGGGCCGAAATGAGCAGTTCTTC
CDR3aa: CASSDQREGRNEQFF

j_gene: TRBJ2-7
abundance: NA
v_gene: TRBV29-1
d_gene: TRBD1
CDR3nt: TGCAGCGCAACGACAGGGGCCGAGCAGTACTTC
CDR3aa: CSATTGAEQYF

j_gene: TRBJ2-1
abundance: NA
v_gene: TRBV9
d_gene: NA
CDR3nt: TGTGCCAGCAGCGTAGAATCGACTTGGGGGCGGAATGAGCAGTTCTTC
CDR3aa: CASSVESTWGRNEQFF

j_gene: TRBJ1-4
abundance: NA
v_gene: TRBV27
d_gene: TRBD1
CDR3nt: TGTGCCACCGCGGGACAGGGGGGAATTAATGAAAAACTGTTTTTT
CDR3aa: CATAGQGGINEKLFF

j_gene: TRBJ2-7
abundance: NA
v_gene: TRBV7-2
d_gene: TRBD1
CDR3nt: TGTGCCAGCAGCTTCGGACAGGGTCACACACTGTCCTACGAGCAGTACTTC
CDR3aa: CASSFGQGHTLSYEQYF

j_gene: TRBJ1-4
abundance: NA
v_gene: TRBV5-4
d_gene: TRBD1
CDR3nt: TGTGCCAGCAGCATACAGGGGACTAATGAAAAACTGTTTTTT
CDR3aa: CASSIQGTNEKLFF

j_gene: TRBJ1-3
abundance: NA
v_gene: TRBV7-9
d_gene: TRBD1
CDR3nt: TGTGCCAGCAGCTTAGGATTACAGGGGAATGGAAACACCATATATTTT
CDR3aa: CASSLGLQGNGNTIYF

j_gene: TRBJ2-3
abundance: once
v_gene: TRBV30
d_gene: TRBD2
CDR3nt: TGTGCCTGGAGTGAGGGAGGGGTAGAAACAGATACGCAGTATTTT
CDR3aa: CAWSEGGVETDTQYF

j_gene: TRBJ2-4
abundance: NA
v_gene: TRBV29-1
d_gene: TRBD2
CDR3nt: TGCAGCGTTGCTAGCGGGAGCTGGGGCATTCAGTACTTC
CDR3aa: CSVASGSWGIQYF

j_gene: TRBJ2-1
abundance: NA
v_gene: TRBV5-1
d_gene: TRBD2
CDR3nt: TGCGCCAGCACCTTAGCGGGAGGGCCATCGGGGAATGAGCAGTTCTTC
CDR3aa: CASTLAGGPSGNEQFF

j_gene: TRBJ2-5
abundance: NA
v_gene: TRBV5-8
d_gene: NA
CDR3nt: TGTGCCAGCAGACAAACGGGAAGTGCCCAAGAGACCCAGTACTTC
CDR3aa: CASRQTGSAQETQYF

j_gene: TRBJ2-3
abundance: NA
v_gene: TRBV5-1
d_gene: TRBD2
CDR3nt: TGCGCCAGCAGCTGGGGACTAAGCACAGATACGCAGTATTTT
CDR3aa: CASSWGLSTDTQYF

j_gene: TRBJ1-5
abundance: NA
v_gene: TRBV29-1
d_gene: TRBD1
CDR3nt: TGCAGCGTCGCCGGGACAGGGGGCAATCAGCCCCAGCATTTT
CDR3aa: CSVAGTGGNQPQHF

j_gene: TRBJ1-6
abundance: NA
v_gene: TRBV10-2
d_gene: NA
CDR3nt: TGCGCCAGCAGTGAGGCTCGGGGGGGCTCCTATAATTCACCCCTCCACTTT
CDR3aa: CASSEARGGSYNSPLHF

j_gene: TRBJ2-2
abundance: NA
v_gene: TRBV12-3/TRBV12-4
d_gene: NA
CDR3nt: TGTGCCAGCAATCAGGGGTTCGGGGAGCTGTTTTTT
CDR3aa: CASNQGFGELFF

j_gene: TRBJ2-7
abundance: NA
v_gene: TRBV2
d_gene: TRBD1
CDR3nt: TGTGCCAGCAGGCTGGACAGGCCTAGCTCCTACGAGCAGTACTTC
CDR3aa: CASRLDRPSSYEQYF

j_gene: TRBJ2-7
abundance: NA
v_gene: TRBV2
d_gene: TRBD1
CDR3nt: TGTGCCAGCAGCAGACAGGGTGGGATCTACGAGCAGTACTTC
CDR3aa: CASSRQGGIYEQYF

j_gene: TRBJ2-5
abundance: NA
v_gene: TRBV24-1
d_gene: TRBD1
CDR3nt: TGTGCCACCAGTGGTATAACAGGGGGCGAAGAGACCCAGTACTTC
CDR3aa: CATSGITGGEETQYF

j_gene: TRBJ2-5
abundance: NA
v_gene: TRBV5-6
d_gene: TRBD1
CDR3nt: TGTGCCAGCAGCCGCAGGACAGGGATCCAAGAGACCCAGTACTTC
CDR3aa: CASSRRTGIQETQYF

j_gene: TRBJ2-2
abundance: NA
v_gene: TRBV5-5
d_gene: TRBD2
CDR3nt: TGTGCCAGCAGCCCCGGGACTAGAAATCACGGGGAGCTGTTTTTT
CDR3aa: CASSPGTRNHGELFF

j_gene: TRBJ1-2
abundance: NA
v_gene: TRBV24-1
d_gene: NA
CDR3nt: TGTGCCACCAGTGACCCAGGGGAGCCCAACTATGGCTACACCTTC
CDR3aa: CATSDPGEPNYGYTF

j_gene: TRBJ1-2
abundance: NA
v_gene: TRBV7-2
d_gene: TRBD1
CDR3nt: TGTGCCAGCACCGTTACGGGACAGGGGGCGGGTGGCTACACCTTC
CDR3aa: CASTVTGQGAGGYTF

j_gene: TRBJ2-3
abundance: NA
v_gene: TRBV19
d_gene: TRBD2
CDR3nt: TGTGCCAGTAGTAGGGGGACTAGCGGGTCCCCAGATACGCAGTATTTT
CDR3aa: CASSRGTSGSPDTQYF

j_gene: TRBJ2-1
abundance: once
v_gene: TRBV6-5
d_gene: NA
CDR3nt: TGTGCCAGCAGTTACGGGGGGAGCTCCTACAATGAGCAGTTCTTC
CDR3aa: CASSYGGSSYNEQFF

j_gene: TRBJ1-1
abundance: NA
v_gene: TRBV7-9
d_gene: NA
CDR3nt: TGTGCCAGCAGCTTAGATTCCAGGGGGAACACTGAAGCTTTCTTT
CDR3aa: CASSLDSRGNTEAFF

j_gene: TRBJ2-5
abundance: few
v_gene: TRBV5-1
d_gene: NA
CDR3nt: TGCGCCAGCAGCCCGTTATCTCCAGAGACCCAGTACTTC
CDR3aa: CASSPLSPETQYF

j_gene: TRBJ2-1
abundance: NA
v_gene: TRBV7-9
d_gene: TRBD1
CDR3nt: TGTGCCAGCAGCTTACTTGGGACAGGGGTATTCTACAATGAGCAGTTCTTC
CDR3aa: CASSLLGTGVFYNEQFF

j_gene: TRBJ2-1
abundance: NA
v_gene: TRBV4-2
d_gene: NA
CDR3nt: TGTGCCAGCAGCCAAGGACGACAGCCCTACAATGAGCAGTTCTTC
CDR3aa: CASSQGRQPYNEQFF

j_gene: TRBJ1-1
abundance: NA
v_gene: TRBV24-1
d_gene: NA
CDR3nt: TGTGCCACCAGTGATTCCAGGGAAAGGCCGTTCGCTGAAGCTTTCTTT
CDR3aa: CATSDSRERPFAEAFF

j_gene: TRBJ1-4
abundance: NA
v_gene: TRBV30
d_gene: NA
CDR3nt: TGTGCCTGCTCCAGCGGGCGCCGGGAAAAACTGTTTTTT
CDR3aa: CACSSGRREKLFF

j_gene: TRBJ1-3
abundance: NA
v_gene: TRBV19
d_gene: TRBD1
CDR3nt: TGTGCCAGTAGTACGGGACAGGGTTCTGGAAACACCATATATTTT
CDR3aa: CASSTGQGSGNTIYF

j_gene: TRBJ2-7
abundance: once
v_gene: TRBV28
d_gene: TRBD2
CDR3nt: TGTGCCAGCAGTTTTCTAGCGGGAGCCTACGAGCAGTACTTC
CDR3aa: CASSFLAGAYEQYF

j_gene: TRBJ2-5
abundance: NA
v_gene: TRBV6-5
d_gene: TRBD1
CDR3nt: TGTGCCAGCAGAGACAGGGTAGGAGAGACCCAGTACTTC
CDR3aa: CASRDRVGETQYF

j_gene: TRBJ2-2
abundance: NA
v_gene: TRBV3-1/TRBV3-2
d_gene: TRBD2
CDR3nt: TGTGCCAGCAGCCAAGGCGGGAGGGGCACCGGGGAGCTGTTTTTT
CDR3aa: CASSQGGRGTGELFF

j_gene: TRBJ2-1
abundance: NA
v_gene: TRBV4-2
d_gene: NA
CDR3nt: TGTGCCAGCAGCCCCTTCAAGGGAGATTTTGGTGAGCAGTTCTTC
CDR3aa: CASSPFKGDFGEQFF

j_gene: TRBJ1-5
abundance: NA
v_gene: TRBV5-1
d_gene: NA
CDR3nt: TGCGCCAGCAGCTCGGAAGGGGGTAGCAATCAGCCCCAGCATTTT
CDR3aa: CASSSEGGSNQPQHF

j_gene: TRBJ1-4
abundance: NA
v_gene: TRBV5-1
d_gene: TRBD1
CDR3nt: TGCGCCAGCAGCTTACAAGGACAGGGCCGGGAAAAACTGTTTTTT
CDR3aa: CASSLQGQGREKLFF

j_gene: TRBJ2-5
abundance: NA
v_gene: TRBV2
d_gene: TRBD2
CDR3nt: TGTGCCAGCAGTGAAATGGGACTAGCGGAGGAGGGAGTAGAGACCCAGTACTTC
CDR3aa: CASSEMGLAEEGVETQYF

j_gene: TRBJ1-1
abundance: NA
v_gene: TRBV27
d_gene: TRBD1
CDR3nt: TGTGCCAGCAGTGCGTACAGGGGTGGGAGCACTGAAGCTTTCTTT
CDR3aa: CASSAYRGGSTEAFF

j_gene: TRBJ2-2
abundance: NA
v_gene: TRBV6-2/TRBV6-3
d_gene: TRBD2
CDR3nt: TGTGCCAGCAGTTACGGGCTCCTAGCGGGACTGGCGGGGGAGCTGTTTTTT
CDR3aa: CASSYGLLAGLAGELFF

j_gene: TRBJ1-2
abundance: NA
v_gene: TRBV28
d_gene: NA
CDR3nt: TGTGCCAGCACGCTGCCCGGGGGTGGCTACACCTTC
CDR3aa: CASTLPGGGYTF

j_gene: TRBJ2-5
abundance: NA
v_gene: TRBV30
d_gene: TRBD1
CDR3nt: TGTGCCTGGAGTGTAGGGACAGCACAAGAGACCCAGTACTTC
CDR3aa: CAWSVGTAQETQYF

j_gene: TRBJ2-7
abundance: NA
v_gene: TRBV28
d_gene: TRBD2
CDR3nt: TGTGCCAGCAGTTTATCGGGGAGGGGCGAGCAGTACTTC
CDR3aa: CASSLSGRGEQYF

j_gene: TRBJ1-6
abundance: few
v_gene: TRBV2
d_gene: TRBD1
CDR3nt: TGTGCCAGCAGTGAAGGCAGGGGGTTCCTTAGCTCCTATAATTCACCCCTCCACTTT
CDR3aa: CASSEGRGFLSSYNSPLHF

j_gene: TRBJ2-7
abundance: NA
v_gene: TRBV30
d_gene: TRBD1
CDR3nt: TGTGCCTGGAGTAGGCAGGGGGTCTCCGAGCAGTACTTC
CDR3aa: CAWSRQGVSEQYF

j_gene: TRBJ1-2
abundance: once
v_gene: TRBV7-2
d_gene: NA
CDR3nt: TGTGCCAGCAGCTTGAGGCCAGGGGATGGCTACACCTTC
CDR3aa: CASSLRPGDGYTF

j_gene: TRBJ2-4
abundance: NA
v_gene: TRBV18
d_gene: TRBD1
CDR3nt: TGTGCCAGCTCACCACGGACAGGGGTGGACATTCAGTACTTC
CDR3aa: CASSPRTGVDIQYF